Listed below are T cell receptor beta chains from one sample, sequenced in a study of cytomegalovirus exposure and HLA in healthy donors. Assay: immunoSEQ multiplex PCR; the TCRdb copy retains only in-frame clones and omits some. The sample carries 200,000 or so clones, approximately 80% recorded once. The sample consisted of PBMCs. All receptors derive from a woman in her 30s in good health and CMV-seropositive. Both conserved end residues are part of each CDR3. A D gene is named only where the DNA matches it firmly. Clone size, where shown, is once, few, many, or a class for clones that have expanded.

abundance	d_gene	v_gene	j_gene	CDR3aa	CDR3nt
NA	TRBD1	TRBV7-8	TRBJ2-3	CASRGQGRQYF	TGTGCCAGCAGAGGACAGGGGAGGCAGTATTTT
NA	NA	TRBV27	TRBJ2-7	CASHSMGQPKTVYEQYF	TGTGCCAGCCATTCGATGGGACAACCGAAGACCGTTTACGAGCAGTACTTC
NA	TRBD1	TRBV7-2	TRBJ2-1	CASSSRDRRGGSSYNEQFF	TGTGCCAGCAGTTCCCGGGACAGGCGTGGGGGGAGCTCCTACAATGAGCAGTTCTTC
NA	TRBD1	TRBV7-9	TRBJ1-1	CASSFDRATGEAFF	TGTGCCAGCAGCTTCGACAGGGCTACGGGTGAAGCTTTCTTT
NA	NA	TRBV9	TRBJ2-7	CASSAESGRRYEQYF	TGTGCCAGCAGCGCCGAAAGTGGGAGACGGTACGAGCAGTACTTC
NA	NA	TRBV7-8	TRBJ2-5	CASSPEQGQTQYF	TGTGCCAGCAGCCCCGAACAGGGCCAGACCCAGTACTTC
few	NA	TRBV19	TRBJ1-3	CASSITTGSSGNTIYF	TGTGCCAGTAGTATTACCACAGGGAGCTCTGGAAACACCATATATTTT
NA	TRBD1	TRBV28	TRBJ1-2	CASDGTGYGYTF	TGTGCCAGCGATGGGACAGGGTATGGCTACACCTTC
NA	NA	TRBV29-1	TRBJ2-3	CSVDPRASSDTQYF	TGCAGCGTTGATCCGAGGGCGAGTTCTGATACGCAGTATTTT
NA	TRBD1	TRBV28	TRBJ2-7	CASSPGQGTEQYF	TGTGCCAGCAGCCCCGGACAGGGAACCGAGCAGTACTTC
NA	NA	TRBV2	TRBJ2-6	CASSGQGKTSGANVLTF	TGTGCCAGCAGTGGTCAGGGCAAAACCTCTGGGGCCAACGTCCTGACTTTC
NA	TRBD1	TRBV5-1	TRBJ2-1	CASSTLQGLEQFF	TGCGCCAGCAGCACATTACAGGGGCTTGAGCAGTTCTTC
NA	TRBD1	TRBV2	TRBJ2-7	CAYGRGPYEQYF	TGTGCCTATGGCAGGGGGCCCTACGAGCAGTACTTC
few	NA	TRBV6-5	TRBJ2-1	CASSPIGYNEQFF	TGTGCCAGCAGCCCTATTGGCTACAATGAGCAGTTCTTC
NA	TRBD2	TRBV19	TRBJ2-3	CASSMSASGSGIGDTQYF	TGTGCCAGTAGTATGAGCGCTAGCGGGAGTGGCATAGGAGATACGCAGTATTTT
NA	TRBD1	TRBV6-1	TRBJ1-3	CASGDSSGNTIYF	TGTGCCAGCGGGGACAGCTCTGGAAACACCATATATTTT
NA	TRBD2	TRBV5-4	TRBJ2-3	CASSPMGGTTDTQYF	TGTGCCAGCAGCCCCATGGGGGGGACCACAGATACGCAGTATTTT
NA	TRBD2	TRBV5-6	TRBJ2-2	CASSSSGRTPNTGELFF	TGTGCCAGCAGTTCCAGCGGGAGGACTCCGAACACCGGGGAGCTGTTTTTT
NA	TRBD1	TRBV27	TRBJ1-1	CASSLRGGPTEAFF	TGTGCCAGCAGTTTAAGAGGGGGCCCCACTGAAGCTTTCTTT
NA	TRBD2	TRBV7-3	TRBJ2-1	CASTVGTSVYNEQFF	TGTGCCAGCACCGTCGGGACTAGCGTATACAATGAGCAGTTCTTC
NA	NA	TRBV7-8	TRBJ2-1	CASSPSGVSYNEQFF	TGTGCCAGCAGTCCAAGCGGCGTATCCTACAATGAGCAGTTCTTC
NA	NA	TRBV9	TRBJ2-7	CASSGSSATYYEQYF	TGTGCCAGCAGCGGTTCTAGCGCTACCTACTACGAGCAGTACTTC
NA	NA	TRBV28	TRBJ2-7	CASSTTRATQGQYF	TGTGCCAGCAGCACGACTAGAGCTACGCAGGGGCAGTACTTC
NA	TRBD1	TRBV2	TRBJ2-1	CASRGSGTGSYNEQFF	TGTGCCAGCAGAGGGTCCGGGACAGGCTCCTACAATGAGCAGTTCTTC
NA	NA	TRBV2	TRBJ1-2	CASRNRYSGYGYTF	TGTGCCAGCAGGAACAGGTATTCAGGGTATGGCTACACCTTC
once	NA	TRBV6-5	TRBJ2-7	CASSRTAGYEQYF	TGTGCCAGCAGTCGGACTGCTGGGTACGAGCAGTACTTC
NA	TRBD1	TRBV28	TRBJ2-3	CASSWVPSRGIGDTDTQYF	TGTGCCAGCAGTTGGGTCCCCTCCAGGGGGATAGGAGACACAGATACGCAGTATTTT
few	TRBD1	TRBV15	TRBJ1-5	CATSGDRGLGQPQHF	TGTGCCACCAGCGGAGACAGGGGGCTCGGTCAGCCCCAGCATTTT
NA	NA	TRBV5-1	TRBJ1-4	CASSSRGAENEKLFF	TGCGCCAGCAGCTCCCGGGGGGCAGAGAATGAAAAACTGTTTTTT
NA	NA	TRBV4-1	TRBJ2-1	CASSLSGEQFF	TGCGCCAGCAGCCTGTCGGGTGAGCAGTTCTTC
NA	NA	TRBV2	TRBJ1-2	CASSYTRDYGYTF	TGTGCCAGCAGTTATACGAGGGACTATGGCTACACCTTC
NA	TRBD2	TRBV27	TRBJ2-5	CASTARGGTQYF	TGTGCCAGCACCGCCCGGGGGGGGACCCAGTACTTC
NA	NA	TRBV5-1	TRBJ2-6	CASSKWTDGRSGANVLTF	TGCGCCAGCAGCAAGTGGACAGATGGCCGCTCTGGGGCCAACGTCCTGACTTTC
NA	NA	TRBV29-1	TRBJ2-7	CSVGPGGYEQYF	TGCAGCGTAGGGCCCGGGGGTTACGAGCAGTACTTC
many	TRBD1	TRBV7-9	TRBJ2-1	CASSGQETYNEQFF	TGTGCCAGCTCGGGACAGGAAACCTACAATGAGCAGTTCTTC
NA	NA	TRBV4-1	TRBJ2-1	CASSQLGIRGDEQFF	TGCGCCAGCAGCCAACTCGGGATCCGTGGAGATGAGCAGTTCTTC
NA	NA	TRBV28	TRBJ1-3	CASSSHRGRDSSGNTIYF	TGTGCCAGCAGTTCCCATAGGGGCCGAGACAGCTCTGGAAACACCATATATTTT
NA	NA	TRBV2	TRBJ1-5	CASSGGDRNLGQPQHF	TGTGCCAGCAGTGGGGGCGACAGGAATTTAGGTCAGCCCCAGCATTTT
once	NA	TRBV4-2	TRBJ1-5	CASSQGRNQPQHF	TGTGCCAGCAGCCAAGGTCGGAATCAGCCCCAGCATTTT
few	NA	TRBV2	TRBJ2-5	CASTAEETQYF	TGTGCCAGCACAGCGGAAGAGACCCAGTACTTC
NA	TRBD2	TRBV18	TRBJ2-1	CASSPPRPAGFYNEQFF	TGTGCCAGCTCACCACCTAGGCCAGCGGGATTTTACAATGAGCAGTTCTTC
few	NA	TRBV6-1	TRBJ1-5	CASSTNTGLNQPQHF	TGTGCCAGCAGTACCAACACAGGGTTGAATCAGCCCCAGCATTTT
NA	NA	TRBV5-6	TRBJ1-1	CASSFRGSRLGYEAFF	TGTGCCAGCAGCTTCAGGGGATCCCGACTTGGTTATGAAGCTTTCTTT
NA	NA	TRBV6-6	TRBJ1-5	CASSYDSQPQHF	TGTGCCAGCAGTTACGATAGTCAGCCCCAGCATTTT
NA	TRBD2	TRBV28	TRBJ2-7	CASSFGLAGESYEQYF	TGTGCCAGCAGTTTCGGCCTAGCGGGAGAATCCTACGAGCAGTACTTC
NA	NA	TRBV7-6	TRBJ2-5	CASSLEEVGLEETQYF	TGTGCCAGCAGCTTAGAGGAGGTCGGACTGGAAGAGACCCAGTACTTC
NA	TRBD1	TRBV4-1	TRBJ1-4	CASSQWTGGDEKLFF	TGCGCCAGCAGCCAATGGACAGGGGGAGATGAAAAACTGTTTTTT
NA	TRBD1	TRBV9	TRBJ2-3	CASSFSPGQGRSTDTQYF	TGTGCCAGCAGCTTCAGTCCGGGACAGGGTAGGAGCACAGATACGCAGTATTTT
once	TRBD1	TRBV6-6	TRBJ1-5	CASSYSGTGNQPQHF	TGTGCCAGCAGTTACTCCGGGACAGGGAATCAGCCCCAGCATTTT
few	NA	TRBV18	TRBJ1-1	CASSRGSDTEAFF	TGTGCCAGCTCACGGGGCAGTGACACTGAAGCTTTCTTT
NA	NA	TRBV19	TRBJ1-2	CASSAQGFIYGYTF	TGTGCCAGTAGTGCCCAGGGGTTTATTTATGGCTACACCTTC
NA	NA	TRBV30	TRBJ2-7	CACLTAWGTSKVGEQYF	TGTGCCTGCCTCACTGCATGGGGGACATCTAAGGTCGGCGAGCAGTACTTC
NA	TRBD1	TRBV19	TRBJ1-5	CASSIDPINRGLIQPQHF	TGTGCCAGTAGTATAGACCCGATAAACAGGGGGCTAATTCAGCCCCAGCATTTT
few	NA	TRBV11-2	TRBJ2-1	CASSLAPNSYNEQFF	TGTGCCAGCAGCTTAGCCCCAAACTCCTACAATGAGCAGTTCTTC
NA	TRBD1	TRBV30	TRBJ2-1	CAWSVQGGGYNEQFF	TGTGCCTGGAGTGTACAAGGGGGCGGGTACAATGAGCAGTTCTTC